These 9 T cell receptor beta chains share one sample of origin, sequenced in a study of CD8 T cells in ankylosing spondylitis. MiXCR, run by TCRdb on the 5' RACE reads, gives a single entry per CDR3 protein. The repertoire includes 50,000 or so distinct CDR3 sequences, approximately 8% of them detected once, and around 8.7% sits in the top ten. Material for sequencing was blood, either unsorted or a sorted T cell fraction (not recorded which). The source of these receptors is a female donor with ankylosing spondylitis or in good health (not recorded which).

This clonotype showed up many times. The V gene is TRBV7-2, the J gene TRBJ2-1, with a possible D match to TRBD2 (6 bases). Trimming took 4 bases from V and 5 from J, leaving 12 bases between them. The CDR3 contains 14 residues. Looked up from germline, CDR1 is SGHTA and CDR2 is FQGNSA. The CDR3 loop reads CASSSRRGNNEQFF. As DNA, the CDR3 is TGTGCCAGCAGCTCCAGGAGGGGCAACAATGAGCAGTTCTTC.

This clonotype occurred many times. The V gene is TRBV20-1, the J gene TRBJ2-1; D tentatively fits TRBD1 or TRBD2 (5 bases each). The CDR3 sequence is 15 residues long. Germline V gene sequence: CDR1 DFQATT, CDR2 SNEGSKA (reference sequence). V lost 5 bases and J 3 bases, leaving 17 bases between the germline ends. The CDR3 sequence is CSAPFYGGFYNEQFF. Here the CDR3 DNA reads TGCAGTGCTCCGTTTTATGGGGGTTTCTACAATGAGCAGTTCTTC.

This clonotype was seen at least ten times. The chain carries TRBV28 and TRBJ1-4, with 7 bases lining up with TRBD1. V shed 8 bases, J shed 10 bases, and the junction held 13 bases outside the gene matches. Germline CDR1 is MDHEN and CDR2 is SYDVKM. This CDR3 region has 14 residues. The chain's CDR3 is CASATTGVYGKLFF. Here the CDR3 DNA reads TGTGCCAGCGCTACCACAGGGGTTTATGGAAAACTGTTTTTT.

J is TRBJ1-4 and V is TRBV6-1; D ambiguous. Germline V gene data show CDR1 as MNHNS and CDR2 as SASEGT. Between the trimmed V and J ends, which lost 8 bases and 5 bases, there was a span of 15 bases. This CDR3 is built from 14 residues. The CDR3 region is CASLSTDMNEKLFF. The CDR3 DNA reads TGTGCCAGCCTGTCCACGGATATGAATGAAAAACTGTTTTTT.

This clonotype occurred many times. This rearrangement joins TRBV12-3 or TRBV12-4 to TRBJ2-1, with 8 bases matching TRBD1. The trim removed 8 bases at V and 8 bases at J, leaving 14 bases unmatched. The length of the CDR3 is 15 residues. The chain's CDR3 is CASAAWQGATDEQFF. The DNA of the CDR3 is TGTGCCAGCGCCGCGTGGCAGGGGGCTACGGATGAGCAGTTCTTC.

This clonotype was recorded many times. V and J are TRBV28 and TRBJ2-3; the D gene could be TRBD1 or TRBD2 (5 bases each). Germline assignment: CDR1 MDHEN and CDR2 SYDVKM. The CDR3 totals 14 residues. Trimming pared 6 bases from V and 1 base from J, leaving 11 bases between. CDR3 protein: CASRGTARTDTQYF. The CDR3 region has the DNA TGTGCCAGCAGAGGGACGGCTCGCACAGATACGCAGTATTTT.

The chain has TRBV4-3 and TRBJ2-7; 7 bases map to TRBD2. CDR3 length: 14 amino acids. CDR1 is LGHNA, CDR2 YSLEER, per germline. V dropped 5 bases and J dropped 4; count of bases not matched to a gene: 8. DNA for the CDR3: TGCGCCAGCAGCTTCGCCGGGGGGACTTACGAGCAGTACTTC. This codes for CASSFAGGTYEQYF.

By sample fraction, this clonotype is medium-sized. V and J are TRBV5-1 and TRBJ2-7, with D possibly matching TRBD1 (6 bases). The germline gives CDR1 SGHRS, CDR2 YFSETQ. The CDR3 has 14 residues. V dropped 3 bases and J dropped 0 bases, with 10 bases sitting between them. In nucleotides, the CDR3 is TGCGCCAGCAGCTCGGGGACATTCTCCTACGAGCAGTACTTC. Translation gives CASSSGTFSYEQYF.

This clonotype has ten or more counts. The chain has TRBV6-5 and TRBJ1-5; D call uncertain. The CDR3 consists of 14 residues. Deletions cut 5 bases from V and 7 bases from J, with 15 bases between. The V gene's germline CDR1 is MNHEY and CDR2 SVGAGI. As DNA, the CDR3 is TGTGCCAGCAGTACCGGGCCCCCTCGGCAGCCCCAGCATTTT. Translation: CASSTGPPRQPQHF.